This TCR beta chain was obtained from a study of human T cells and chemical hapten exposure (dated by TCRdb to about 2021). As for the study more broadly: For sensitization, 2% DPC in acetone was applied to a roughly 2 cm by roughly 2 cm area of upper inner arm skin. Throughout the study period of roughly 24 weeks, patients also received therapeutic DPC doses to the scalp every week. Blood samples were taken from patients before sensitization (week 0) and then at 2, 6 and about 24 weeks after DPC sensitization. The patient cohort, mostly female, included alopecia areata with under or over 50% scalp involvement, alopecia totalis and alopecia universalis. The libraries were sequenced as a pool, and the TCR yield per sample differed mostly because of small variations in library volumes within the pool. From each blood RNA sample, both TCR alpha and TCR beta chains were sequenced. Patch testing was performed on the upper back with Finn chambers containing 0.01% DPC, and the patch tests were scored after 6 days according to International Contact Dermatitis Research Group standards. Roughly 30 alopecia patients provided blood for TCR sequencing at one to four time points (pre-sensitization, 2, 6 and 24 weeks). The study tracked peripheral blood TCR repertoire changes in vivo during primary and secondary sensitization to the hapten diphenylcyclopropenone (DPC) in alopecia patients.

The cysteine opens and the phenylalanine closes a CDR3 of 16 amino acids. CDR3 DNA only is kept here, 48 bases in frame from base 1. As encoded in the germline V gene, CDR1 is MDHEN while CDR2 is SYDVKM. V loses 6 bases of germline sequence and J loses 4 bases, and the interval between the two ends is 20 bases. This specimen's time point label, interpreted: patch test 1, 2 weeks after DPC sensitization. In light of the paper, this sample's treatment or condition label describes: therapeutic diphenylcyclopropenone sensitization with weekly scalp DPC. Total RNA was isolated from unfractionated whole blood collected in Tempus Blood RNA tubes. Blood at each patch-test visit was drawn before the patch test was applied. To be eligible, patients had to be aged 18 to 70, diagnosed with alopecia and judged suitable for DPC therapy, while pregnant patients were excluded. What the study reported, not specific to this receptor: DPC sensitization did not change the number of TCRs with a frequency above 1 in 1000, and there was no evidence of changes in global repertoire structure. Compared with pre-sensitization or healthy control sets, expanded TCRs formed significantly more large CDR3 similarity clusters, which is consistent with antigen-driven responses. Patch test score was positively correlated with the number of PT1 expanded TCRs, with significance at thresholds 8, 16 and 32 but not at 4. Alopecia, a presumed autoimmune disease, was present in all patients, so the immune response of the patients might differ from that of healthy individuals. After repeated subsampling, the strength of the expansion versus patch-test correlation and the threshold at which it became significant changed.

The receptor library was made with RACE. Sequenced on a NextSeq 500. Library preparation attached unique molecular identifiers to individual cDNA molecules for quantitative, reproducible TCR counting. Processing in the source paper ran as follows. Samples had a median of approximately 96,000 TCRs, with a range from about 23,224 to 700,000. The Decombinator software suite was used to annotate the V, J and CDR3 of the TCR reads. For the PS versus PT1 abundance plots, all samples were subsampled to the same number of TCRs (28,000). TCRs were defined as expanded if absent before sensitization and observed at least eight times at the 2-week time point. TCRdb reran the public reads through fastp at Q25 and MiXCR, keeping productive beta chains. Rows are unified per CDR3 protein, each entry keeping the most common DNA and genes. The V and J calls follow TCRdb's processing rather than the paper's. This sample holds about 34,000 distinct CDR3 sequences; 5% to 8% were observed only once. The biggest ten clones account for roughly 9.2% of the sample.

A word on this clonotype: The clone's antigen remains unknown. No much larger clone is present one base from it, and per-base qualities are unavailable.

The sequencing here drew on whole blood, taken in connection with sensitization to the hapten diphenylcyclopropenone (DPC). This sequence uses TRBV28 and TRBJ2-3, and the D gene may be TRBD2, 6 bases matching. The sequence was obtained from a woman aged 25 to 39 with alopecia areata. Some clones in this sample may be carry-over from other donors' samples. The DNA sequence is TGTGCCAGCAGCCCCGAAACGACTAGATTGTCAGATACGCAGTATTTT. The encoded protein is CASSPETTRLSDTQYF. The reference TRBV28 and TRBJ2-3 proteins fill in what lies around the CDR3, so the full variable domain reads DVKVTQSSRYLVKRTGEKVFLECVQDMDHENMFWYRQDPGLGLRLIYFSYDVKMKEKGDIPEGYSVSREKKERFSLILESASTNQTSMYLCASSPETTRLSDTQYFGPGTRLTVL.